Listed below are T cell receptor beta chains from one sample, sequenced in a study of cytomegalovirus exposure and HLA in healthy donors. Assay used: immunoSEQ multiplex PCR; TCRdb lists only in-frame clones, some missing. The sample lists about 140,000 clones, less than 90% occurring once. Sequencing was carried out using PBMCs. The receptor source for this set is a man aged 18 to 29 in good health and CMV-seronegative. The CDR3 runs from the conserved cysteine through the conserved F or W. The order of the fields is J gene, D gene, clone size, V gene, CDR3 protein, CDR3 DNA. A D gene is named only where the DNA matches it firmly. Clone size is stated in some rows and not others, as once, few, many or a class when expanded.

>TRBJ2-7|TRBD2|NA|TRBV6-1
CASERGYEQYF
TGTGCCAGCGAGCGGGGGTACGAGCAGTACTTC
>TRBJ2-1|TRBD2|once|TRBV7-9
CASSSGLAGNNEQFF
TGTGCCAGCAGCTCAGGACTAGCGGGAAACAATGAGCAGTTCTTC
>TRBJ1-1|NA|NA|TRBV5-5
CASSLNVANTEAFF
TGTGCCAGCAGCTTGAACGTGGCGAACACTGAAGCTTTCTTT
>TRBJ2-5|NA|NA|TRBV29-1
CSVERGTAQQETQYF
TGCAGCGTCGAACGCGGGACAGCTCAACAAGAGACCCAGTACTTC
>TRBJ1-5|NA|NA|TRBV4-2
CASSQENWRDQPQHF
TGTGCCAGCAGCCAAGAAAATTGGAGGGATCAGCCCCAGCATTTT
>TRBJ2-1|NA|NA|TRBV30
CAWSLRGRALSSYNEQFF
TGTGCCTGGAGTCTAAGGGGAAGGGCCCTTAGCTCCTACAATGAGCAGTTCTTC
>TRBJ2-7|TRBD1|NA|TRBV27
CASSLTRTGRYEQYF
TGTGCCAGCAGTTTAACCAGGACAGGGCGGTACGAGCAGTACTTC
>TRBJ2-7|TRBD1|NA|TRBV28
CASSELRGLAYEQYF
TGTGCCAGCAGTGAGCTCAGGGGGTTGGCCTACGAGCAGTACTTC
>TRBJ2-7|TRBD1|NA|TRBV5-4
CASSLDRENEQYF
TGTGCCAGCAGCCTGGACAGGGAGAACGAGCAGTACTTC
>TRBJ1-1|TRBD1|NA|TRBV18
CASSQRGQHTEAFF
TGTGCCAGCTCACAACGGGGACAGCACACTGAAGCTTTCTTT
>TRBJ2-5|TRBD2|NA|TRBV27
CASQGLAGGQETQYF
TGTGCCAGCCAGGGACTAGCGGGGGGACAAGAGACCCAGTACTTC